The present entry profiles one T cell receptor beta chain with its context. Its antigen target is currently unknown. It has no much larger one-base neighbor in the sample; base qualities were not kept. The data were obtained in a study of coeliac disease (dated 2022 in TCRdb). For the wider study: Because high-resolution HLA typing was not available, biased TRBV7-2 usage was queried as a proof of principle. Next-generation sequencing of rearranged TRB and TRG CDR3 regions was applied to small intestinal lymphocyte fractions from coeliac and non-coeliac patients. The goal was to describe the TR repertoires of small intestinal T cells in active coeliac disease, in refractory type I coeliac disease, and in coeliac disease treated with a gluten-free diet. Of the approximately 30 patients in the full study, around 22 had coeliac disease confirmed by serology and 8 were controls with non-small intestinal disorders. TRB sequencing succeeded for samples from 27 to 35 subjects, including 20 to 25 paired bulk unsorted intraepithelial and lamina propria cell samples. On the study overall, not on this receptor specifically: Cross-contamination between compartments was possible, because separating intraepithelial cells from lamina propria cells did not produce high-purity fractions. The authors considered the approach unsuitable for unbiased detection of gliadin-specific T cells, which are scarce and rarely shared between patients. Published gliadin-specific TRB sequences turned up in about 50% of the 18 coeliac lamina propria samples, compared with only 1 of 6 controls. TRB and TRG repertoires of active coeliac intraepithelial and lamina propria samples showed lower clonality than controls, suggesting recruitment of diverse T cells. TRB repertoires were largely private; most amino acid sequences were unique to one sample, and V-gene usage did not differ significantly by disease group.

From cysteine to phenylalanine, the CDR3 is 15 amino acids long. The CDR3 DNA has 45 bases and is translated from base 1. CDR1 MNHEY and CDR2 SMNVEV are derived from the germline V gene (reference sequence). The junction carries 17 bases between V and J, which are trimmed by 7 bases and 2 bases respectively. Cells were frozen in aliquots of some 550,000 in DMSO/FBS in liquid nitrogen, and a single aliquot from each fraction was used for sequencing. Every one of the 30 study patients had an endoscopy and a small intestinal biopsy. Once intraepithelial cells had been isolated, the leftover biopsy tissue was digested with collagenase to release lamina propria cells. Genomic DNA was extracted from frozen unsorted cell fractions with the Qiagen DNeasy blood extraction kit. The receptor library was made with the immunoSEQ multiplex PCR assay. In a multiplexed PCR, the TR loci were amplified; reverse primers were designed against J gene segments, whereas forward primers were designed against V gene segments. The amplified CDR3 regions were sequenced using the Illumina HiSeq System. As for the authors' bioinformatics: Closely related reads were merged by a nearest-neighbour algorithm to remove PCR and sequencing errors and to collapse the data into unique sequences. Repertoires were summarised by clonality and by T cell density, defined as TR molecules per amount of genomic DNA input. Public TRs were defined as CDR3 amino acid sequences in at least 80% of unsorted samples, then tested for differential abundance between coeliac and control samples. Every lamina propria sample was searched for matches to a list of around 200 published gliadin-specific TRB sequences. Differences in clonality and density between disease groups were tested by Kruskal-Wallis tests, followed by Dunn post-tests. This immuneACCESS table, as held by TCRdb, lists in-frame sequences with V and J called but not all clones. Of the missing ones, under half trace to an unresolved V gene in checked studies; the others have no known cause. V, J and clone size were drawn from that table, and D and trimming were deduced from the DNA. This sample lists 1,500 to 2,000 clones; around 70% were detected once. 12% of the sample is in the top ten clones.

Source material: lymphocytes from the gut lamina propria. According to the study, the label for this sample's cell subset or site signals: lamina propria cell (LPC) fraction of small intestinal biopsy. The TCR comes from a human donor without celiac disease. Rearrangement joined TRBV27 to TRBJ1-2; the D gene lacks a confident call. The DNA sequence is given as TGTGCCAGCACCGCAGGAGGTACTATGAACTATGGCTACACCTTC. The resulting protein is CASTAGGTMNYGYTF.